Listed below are T cell receptor beta chains from one sample, sequenced in a study of beta chain features in type 1 diabetes. TCRdb keeps only in-frame clones here, not all; method: immunoSEQ multiplex PCR. The sample lists tens of thousands of clones, almost 50% occurring once. Sample: stem cell memory CD4+ T cells from blood. These TCRs come from a man aged 25-40 years with type 1 diabetes. The CDR3 runs from the conserved cysteine through the conserved F or W. The order of the fields is J gene, clone size, D gene, V gene, CDR3 DNA, CDR3 protein. D genes are given only for firm matches. Size is stated for part of the rows, as once, few or many counts, or as a class when the clone is expanded.

TRBJ2-1	NA	TRBD1	TRBV19	TGTGCCAGCCAGGGGGCGTCCTACAATGAGCAGTTCTTC	CASQGASYNEQFF
TRBJ2-6	NA	TRBD2	TRBV5-6	TGTGCCAGCAGCTTTGCGGGAGCTGGGGCCAACGTCCTGACTTTC	CASSFAGAGANVLTF
TRBJ1-2	few	TRBD1	TRBV11-1	TGTGCCAGCAGCCCGGACAGGGGAGGCTATGGCTACACCTTC	CASSPDRGGYGYTF
TRBJ2-7	NA	NA	TRBV2	TGTGCCAGCAGAGAGGACAGTACCTACGAGCAGTACTTC	CASREDSTYEQYF
TRBJ2-5	few	NA	TRBV5-4	TGTGCCAGCGGCCCGGGACTCGTCCGGGAGACCCAGTACTTC	CASGPGLVRETQYF
TRBJ2-3	NA	TRBD2	TRBV6-5	TGTGCCAGCAGTTCCCCCGGGACTATAAGCACAGATACGCAGTATTTT	CASSSPGTISTDTQYF
TRBJ2-1	few	TRBD1	TRBV28	TGTGCCAGCAGTTCCTCGGGACAGAACAATGAGCAGTTCTTC	CASSSSGQNNEQFF
TRBJ1-4	few	NA	TRBV30	TGTGCCTGGAGCAGGAATGAAAAACTGTTTTTT	CAWSRNEKLFF
TRBJ2-7	NA	TRBD1	TRBV30	TGTGCCTGGAGTGTTGGACAGGGGGGATCCTACGAGCAGTACTTC	CAWSVGQGGSYEQYF
TRBJ1-1	few	NA	TRBV5-1	TGCGCCAGCAGTGGGGGGAGCACTGAAGCTTTCTTT	CASSGGSTEAFF
TRBJ1-4	NA	TRBD1	TRBV6-6	TGTGCCAGCACCTCTACCTATCCAGGGGGGAGGGAAAAACTGTTTTTT	CASTSTYPGGREKLFF
TRBJ1-4	once	NA	TRBV11-3	TGTGCCAGCAGCCCCGACTCGACAGGAACTAATGAAAAACTGTTTTTT	CASSPDSTGTNEKLFF
TRBJ2-5	few	TRBD2	TRBV5-1	TGCGCCAGCCGGCGGCTAGCGGGAACTGAGACCCAGTACTTC	CASRRLAGTETQYF
TRBJ2-7	NA	TRBD2	TRBV6-1	TGTGCCAGCAGTGAGCTAGCGGGAGCCTCCTACGAGCAGTACTTC	CASSELAGASYEQYF
TRBJ1-6	NA	TRBD1	TRBV6-5	TGTGCCAGCAGTACCGGACAGGGTCGTAATTCACCCCTCCACTTT	CASSTGQGRNSPLHF
TRBJ1-4	NA	TRBD1	TRBV15	TGTGCCACCAGCTGGGACAGTGGACCTGAAAAACTGTTTTTT	CATSWDSGPEKLFF
TRBJ2-2	NA	TRBD2	TRBV5-4	TGTGCCAGCAGCAGGGACTACTCATTCACCGGGGAGCTGTTTTTT	CASSRDYSFTGELFF
TRBJ1-6	NA	TRBD1	TRBV9	TGTGCCAGCAGCGGACGGACAGGCCGCTCCTATAATTCACCCCTCCACTTT	CASSGRTGRSYNSPLHF
TRBJ2-3	few	TRBD2	TRBV7-2	TGTGCCAGCACCACGGGGAGCGGGAGGGCCGGCGCAGATACGCAGTATTTT	CASTTGSGRAGADTQYF
TRBJ1-2	NA	TRBD1	TRBV2	TGTGCCGGACAAGGACAGGGAGTGTCCGGCTACACCTTC	CAGQGQGVSGYTF
TRBJ2-7	NA	NA	TRBV5-1	TGCGCCAGCCGTGAGAGAGACAGTTCCTACGAGCAGTACTTC	CASRERDSSYEQYF
TRBJ1-5	NA	TRBD1	TRBV30	TGTGCCTGGAGTGTGCAGGGGGCAAAAGGGCAGCCCCAGCATTTT	CAWSVQGAKGQPQHF
TRBJ1-5	NA	NA	TRBV30	TGTGCCTGGGCTCGGGGAGGGGGTGATCAGCCCCAGCATTTT	CAWARGGGDQPQHF
TRBJ2-3	NA	TRBD2	TRBV29-1	TGCAGCGTTGAGGGGACTAACAGCGCGGATACGCAGTATTTT	CSVEGTNSADTQYF